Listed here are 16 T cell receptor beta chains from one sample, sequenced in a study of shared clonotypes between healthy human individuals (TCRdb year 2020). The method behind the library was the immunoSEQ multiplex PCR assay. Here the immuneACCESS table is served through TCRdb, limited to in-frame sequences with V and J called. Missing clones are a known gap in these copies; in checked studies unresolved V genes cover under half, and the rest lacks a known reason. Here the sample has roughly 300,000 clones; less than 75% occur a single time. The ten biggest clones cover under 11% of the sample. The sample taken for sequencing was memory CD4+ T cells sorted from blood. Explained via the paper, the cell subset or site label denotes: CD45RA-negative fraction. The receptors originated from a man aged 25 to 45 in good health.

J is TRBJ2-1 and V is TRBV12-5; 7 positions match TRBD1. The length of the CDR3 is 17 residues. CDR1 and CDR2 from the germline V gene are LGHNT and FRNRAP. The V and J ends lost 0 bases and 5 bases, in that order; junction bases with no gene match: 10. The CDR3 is CASGLVIGSGTDNEQFF. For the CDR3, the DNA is TGTGCTAGTGGTTTGGTTATAGGATCGGGGACAGACAATGAGCAGTTCTTC.

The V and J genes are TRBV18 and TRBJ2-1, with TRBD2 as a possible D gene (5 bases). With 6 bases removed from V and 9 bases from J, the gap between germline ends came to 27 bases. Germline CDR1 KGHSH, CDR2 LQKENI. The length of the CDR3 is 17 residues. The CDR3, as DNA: TGTGCCAGCTCTCCGGTTCAGTCTCTACTAATCAGCGGTGAGCAGTTCTTC. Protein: CASSPVQSLLISGEQFF. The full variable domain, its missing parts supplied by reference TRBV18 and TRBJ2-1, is NAGVMQNPRHLVRRRGQEARLRCSPMKGHSHVYWYRQLPEEGLKFMVYLQKENIIDESGMPKERFSAEFPKEGPSILRIQQVVRGDSAAYFCASSPVQSLLISGEQFFGPGTRLTVL.

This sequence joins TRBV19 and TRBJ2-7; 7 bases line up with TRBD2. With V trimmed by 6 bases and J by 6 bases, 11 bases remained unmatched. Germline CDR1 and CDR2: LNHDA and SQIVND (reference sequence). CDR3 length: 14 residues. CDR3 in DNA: TGTGCCAGTAGCCCGGGTTGGGGCGGGGGCGAGCAGTACTTC. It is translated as CASSPGWGGGEQYF.

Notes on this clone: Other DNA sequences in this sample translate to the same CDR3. CDR3 bases: TGTGCCAGCAGCTTAGGAGGCGTAGCGGGCCAAGAGACCCAGTACTTC. Translation gives CASSLGGVAGQETQYF. V usage is TRBV7-2 and J usage is TRBJ2-5; 7 positions agree with TRBD2. Looked up from germline, CDR1 is SGHTA and CDR2 is FQGNSA. The trim removed 1 base at V and 1 base at J, leaving 6 bases unmatched. The CDR3 extends over 16 amino acids.

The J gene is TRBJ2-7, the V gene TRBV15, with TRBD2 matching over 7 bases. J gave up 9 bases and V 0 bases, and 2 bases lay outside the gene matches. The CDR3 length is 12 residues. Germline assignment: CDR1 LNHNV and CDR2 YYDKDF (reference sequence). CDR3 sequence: CATSRETGGQYF. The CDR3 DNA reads TGTGCCACCAGCAGAGAGACGGGGGGGCAGTACTTC.

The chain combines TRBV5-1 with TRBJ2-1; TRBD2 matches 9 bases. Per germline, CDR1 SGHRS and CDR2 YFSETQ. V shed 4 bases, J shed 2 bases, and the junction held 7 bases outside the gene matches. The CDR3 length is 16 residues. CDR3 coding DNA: TGCGCCAGCAGCCCAACGGGCGGGAGGGCCTACAATGAGCAGTTCTTC. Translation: CASSPTGGRAYNEQFF.

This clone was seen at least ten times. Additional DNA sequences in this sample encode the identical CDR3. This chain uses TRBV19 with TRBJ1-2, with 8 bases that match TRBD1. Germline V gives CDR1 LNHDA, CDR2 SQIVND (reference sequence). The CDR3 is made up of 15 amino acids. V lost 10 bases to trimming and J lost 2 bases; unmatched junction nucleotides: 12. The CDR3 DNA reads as TGTGCCACCCGACGGGGAACAGGGGGGAACTATGGCTACACCTTC. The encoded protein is CATRRGTGGNYGYTF. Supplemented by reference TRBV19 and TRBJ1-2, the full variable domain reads DGGITQSPKYLFRKEGQNVTLSCEQNLNHDAMYWYRQDPGQGLRLIYYSQIVNDFQKGDIAEGYSVSREKKESFPLTVTSAQKNPTAFYLCATRRGTGGNYGYTFGSGTRLTVV.

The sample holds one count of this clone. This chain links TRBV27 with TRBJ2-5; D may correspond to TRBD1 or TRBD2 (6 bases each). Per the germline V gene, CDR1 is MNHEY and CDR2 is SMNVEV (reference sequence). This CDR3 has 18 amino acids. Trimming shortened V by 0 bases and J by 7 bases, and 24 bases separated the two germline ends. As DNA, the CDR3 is TGTGCCAGCAGTTTATCGAGAAGCGGGCAGGGGAAGAGGGGGACCCAGTACTTC. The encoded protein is CASSLSRSGQGKRGTQYF.

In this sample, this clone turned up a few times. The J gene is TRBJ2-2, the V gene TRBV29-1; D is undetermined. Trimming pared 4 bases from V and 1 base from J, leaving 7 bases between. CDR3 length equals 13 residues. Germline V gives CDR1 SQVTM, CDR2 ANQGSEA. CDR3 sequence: CSVAEVNTGELFF. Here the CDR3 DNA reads TGCAGCGTTGCGGAAGTGAACACCGGGGAGCTGTTTTTT.

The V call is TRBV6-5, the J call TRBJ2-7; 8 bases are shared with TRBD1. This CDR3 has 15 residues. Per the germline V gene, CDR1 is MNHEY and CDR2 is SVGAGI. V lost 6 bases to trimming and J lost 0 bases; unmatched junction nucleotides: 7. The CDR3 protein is CASRTQGAVSYEQYF. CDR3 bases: TGTGCCAGCAGAACCCAGGGGGCGGTCTCCTACGAGCAGTACTTC.

The CDR3 nucleotides are TGTGCCAGCAGCTTAGGACAGAATTCACCCCTCCACTTT. It specifies CASSLGQNSPLHF. The rearrangement uses TRBV7-6 and TRBJ1-6; tentative D call: TRBD1 (5 bases). This CDR3 is built from 13 residues. Deletions cut 1 base from V and 7 bases from J, with 5 bases between. Germline CDR1 reads SGHVS; CDR2 reads FNYEAQ.

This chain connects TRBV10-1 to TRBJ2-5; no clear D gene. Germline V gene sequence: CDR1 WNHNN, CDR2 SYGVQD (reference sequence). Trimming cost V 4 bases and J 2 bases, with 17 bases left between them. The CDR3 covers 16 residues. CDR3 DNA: TGCGCCAGCAGTGGGGCCTCTGGCGGCCAACAAGAGACCCAGTACTTC. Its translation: CASSGASGGQQETQYF.

CDR3 sequence (DNA): TGTGCCATCAGAAGCGGGAGAGACTCCTACGAGCAGTACTTC. This sequence encodes CAIRSGRDSYEQYF. The chain couples TRBV10-3 to TRBJ2-7; 8 bases are a match to TRBD2. V gave up 6 bases and J gave up 0 bases; unmatched junction bases: 4. CDR1 and CDR2 from the germline V gene are ENHRY and SYGVKD. There are 14 residues in the CDR3.

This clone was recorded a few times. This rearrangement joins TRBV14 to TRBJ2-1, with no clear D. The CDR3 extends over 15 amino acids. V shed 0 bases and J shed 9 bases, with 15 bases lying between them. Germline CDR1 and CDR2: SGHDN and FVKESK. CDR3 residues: CASSQDLSNIGEQFF. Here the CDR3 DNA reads TGTGCCAGCAGCCAAGATCTCAGTAATATTGGTGAGCAGTTCTTC. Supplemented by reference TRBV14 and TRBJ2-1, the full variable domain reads EAGVTQFPSHSVIEKGQTVTLRCDPISGHDNLYWYRRVMGKEIKFLLHFVKESKQDESGMPNNRFLAERTGGTYSTLKVQPAELEDSGVYFCASSQDLSNIGEQFFGPGTRLTVL.

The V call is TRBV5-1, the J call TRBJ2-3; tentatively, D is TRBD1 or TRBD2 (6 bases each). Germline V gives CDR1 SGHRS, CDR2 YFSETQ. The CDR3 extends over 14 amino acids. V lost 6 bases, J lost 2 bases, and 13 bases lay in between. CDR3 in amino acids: CASKLSGATDTQYF. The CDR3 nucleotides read TGCGCCAGCAAGTTATCGGGGGCCACAGATACGCAGTATTTT.

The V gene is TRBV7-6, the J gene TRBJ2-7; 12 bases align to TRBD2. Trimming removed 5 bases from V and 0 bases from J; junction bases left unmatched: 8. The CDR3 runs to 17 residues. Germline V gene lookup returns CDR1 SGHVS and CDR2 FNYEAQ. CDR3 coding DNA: TGTGCCAGCAGCCGGGCTAGGACTAGCGGGGACTCCTACGAGCAGTACTTC. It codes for CASSRARTSGDSYEQYF. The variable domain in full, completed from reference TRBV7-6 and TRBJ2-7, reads GAGVSQSPRYKVTKRGQDVALRCDPISGHVSLYWYRQALGQGPEFLTYFNYEAQQDKSGLPNDRFSAERPEGSISTLTIQRTEQRDSAMYRCASSRARTSGDSYEQYFGPGTRLTVT.